Given below is one TCR beta chain in context. Antigen specificity is unknown. This specimen comes from a study of vaccination effects on CD4 cells after COVID-19. The ViraFEST assay expanded antigen-specific CD4+ T cells with viral peptide pools before sequencing. With around ten days of culture completed, CD4+ T cells were isolated. Each participant was given two doses of one vaccine (BNT162b2 or mRNA-1273). Sequencing was performed with immunoSEQ multiplex PCR; in TCRdb, only in-frame clones are kept and a portion is missing. The sample has fewer than 25,000 clones, 72% seen once. The CDR3 contains 14 residues. The germline V gene has CDR1 LNHDA and CDR2 SQIVND (reference sequence). The ends were cut back, 7 bases at V and 0 bases at J, with 10 bases in the middle.

The starting material was CD4+ T cells from PBMCs cultured with HCoV-NL63 spike peptides, obtained after COVID-19 vaccination. V gene TRBV19 combines with J gene TRBJ1-3; D unclear. This sequence was found in a human donor who received a COVID-19 vaccine. The CDR3 DNA follows: TGTGCCAGTACATTTGCGGTCTCTGGAAACACCATATATTTT. As protein: CASTFAVSGNTIYF.